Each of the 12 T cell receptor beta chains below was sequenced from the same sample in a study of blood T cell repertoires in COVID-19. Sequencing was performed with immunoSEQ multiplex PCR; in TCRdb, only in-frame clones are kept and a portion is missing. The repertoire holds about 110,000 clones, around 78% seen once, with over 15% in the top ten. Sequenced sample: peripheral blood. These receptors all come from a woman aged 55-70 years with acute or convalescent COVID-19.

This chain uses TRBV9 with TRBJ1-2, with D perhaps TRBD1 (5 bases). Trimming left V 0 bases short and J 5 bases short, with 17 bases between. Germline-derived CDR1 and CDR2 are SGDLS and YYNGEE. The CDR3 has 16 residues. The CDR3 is CASSVGVGRAQYGYTF. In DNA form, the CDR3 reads TGTGCCAGCAGCGTAGGGGTAGGCAGGGCGCAATATGGCTACACCTTC.

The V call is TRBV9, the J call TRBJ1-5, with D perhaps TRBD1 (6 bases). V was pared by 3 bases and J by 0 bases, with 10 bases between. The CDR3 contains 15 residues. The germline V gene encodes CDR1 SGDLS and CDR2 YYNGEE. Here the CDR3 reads CASSGTDNSNQPQHF. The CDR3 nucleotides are TGTGCCAGCAGCGGGACAGACAATAGCAATCAGCCCCAGCATTTT.

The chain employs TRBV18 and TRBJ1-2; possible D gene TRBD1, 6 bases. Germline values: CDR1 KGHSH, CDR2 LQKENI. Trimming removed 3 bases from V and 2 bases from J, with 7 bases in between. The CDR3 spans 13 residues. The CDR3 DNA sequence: TGTGCCAGCTCACCGGGGGCCAACTATGGCTACACCTTC. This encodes CASSPGANYGYTF. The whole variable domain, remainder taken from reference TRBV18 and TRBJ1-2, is NAGVMQNPRHLVRRRGQEARLRCSPMKGHSHVYWYRQLPEEGLKFMVYLQKENIIDESGMPKERFSAEFPKEGPSILRIQQVVRGDSAAYFCASSPGANYGYTFGSGTRLTVV.

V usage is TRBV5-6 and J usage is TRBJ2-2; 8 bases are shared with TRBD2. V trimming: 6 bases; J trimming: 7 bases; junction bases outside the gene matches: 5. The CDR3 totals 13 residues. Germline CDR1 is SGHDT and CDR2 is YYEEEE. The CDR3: CASKSGGLGELFF. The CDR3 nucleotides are TGTGCCAGCAAGAGCGGGGGTCTCGGGGAGCTGTTTTTT.

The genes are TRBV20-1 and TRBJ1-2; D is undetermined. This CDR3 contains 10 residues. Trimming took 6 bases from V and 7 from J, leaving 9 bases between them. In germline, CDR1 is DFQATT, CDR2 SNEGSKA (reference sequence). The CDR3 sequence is CSAQRGGYTF. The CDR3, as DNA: TGCAGTGCCCAGAGAGGTGGCTACACCTTC.

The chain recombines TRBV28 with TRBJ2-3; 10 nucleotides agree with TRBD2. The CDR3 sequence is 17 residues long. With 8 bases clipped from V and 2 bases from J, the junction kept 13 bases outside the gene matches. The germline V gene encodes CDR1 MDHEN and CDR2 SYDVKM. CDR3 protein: CASGKEASGSITDTQYF. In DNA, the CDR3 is TGTGCCAGCGGCAAGGAGGCTAGCGGGAGTATCACAGATACGCAGTATTTT.

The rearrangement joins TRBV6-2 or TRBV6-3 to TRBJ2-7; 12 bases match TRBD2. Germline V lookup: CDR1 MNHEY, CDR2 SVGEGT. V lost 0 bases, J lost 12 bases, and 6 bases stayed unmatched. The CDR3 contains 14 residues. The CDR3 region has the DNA TGTGCCAGCAGTTACTCAGGGACTAGCGGGTGGCTGTACTTC. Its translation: CASSYSGTSGWLYF.

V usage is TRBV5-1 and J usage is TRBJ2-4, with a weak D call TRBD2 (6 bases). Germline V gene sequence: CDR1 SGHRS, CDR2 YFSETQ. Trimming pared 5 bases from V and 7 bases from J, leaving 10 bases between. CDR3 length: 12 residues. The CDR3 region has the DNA TGCGCCAGCAGGGCCGGGGGTAACATTCAGTACTTC. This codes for CASRAGGNIQYF.

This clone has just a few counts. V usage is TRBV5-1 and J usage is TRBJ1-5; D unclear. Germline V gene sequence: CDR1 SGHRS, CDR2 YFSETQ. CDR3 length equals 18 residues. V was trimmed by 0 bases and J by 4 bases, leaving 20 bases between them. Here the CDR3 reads CASSLDPHTPGLNQPQHF. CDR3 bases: TGCGCCAGCAGCTTGGACCCCCATACACCAGGCCTTAATCAGCCCCAGCATTTT. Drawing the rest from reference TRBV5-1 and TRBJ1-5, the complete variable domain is KAGVTQTPRYLIKTRGQQVTLSCSPISGHRSVSWYQQTPGQGLQFLFEYFSETQRNKGNFPGRFSGRQFSNSRSEMNVSTLELGDSALYLCASSLDPHTPGLNQPQHFGDGTRLSIL.

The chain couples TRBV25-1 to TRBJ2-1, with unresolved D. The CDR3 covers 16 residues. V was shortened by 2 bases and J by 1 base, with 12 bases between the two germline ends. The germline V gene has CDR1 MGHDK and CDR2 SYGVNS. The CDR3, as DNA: TGTGCCAGCAGTGAAGCCGGCATGCGGTCCTACAATGAGCAGTTCTTC. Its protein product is CASSEAGMRSYNEQFF.

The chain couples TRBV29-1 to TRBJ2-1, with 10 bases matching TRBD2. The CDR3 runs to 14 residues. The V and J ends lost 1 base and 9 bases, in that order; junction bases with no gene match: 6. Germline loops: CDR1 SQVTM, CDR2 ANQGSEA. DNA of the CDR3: TGCAGCGTTGAAGGGGGGACTAGCGCGACTGAGCAGTTCTTC. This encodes CSVEGGTSATEQFF.

The CDR3 protein is CASSPQNQETQYF. The CDR3 region has the DNA TGTGCCAGCAGCCCTCAGAACCAAGAGACCCAGTACTTC. The rearrangement joins TRBV7-9 to TRBJ2-5; D unresolved. CDR3 length: 13 residues. In germline, CDR1 is SEHNR, CDR2 FQNEAQ (reference sequence). The V end was cut by 5 bases, the J end by 0 bases, with 7 bases between.